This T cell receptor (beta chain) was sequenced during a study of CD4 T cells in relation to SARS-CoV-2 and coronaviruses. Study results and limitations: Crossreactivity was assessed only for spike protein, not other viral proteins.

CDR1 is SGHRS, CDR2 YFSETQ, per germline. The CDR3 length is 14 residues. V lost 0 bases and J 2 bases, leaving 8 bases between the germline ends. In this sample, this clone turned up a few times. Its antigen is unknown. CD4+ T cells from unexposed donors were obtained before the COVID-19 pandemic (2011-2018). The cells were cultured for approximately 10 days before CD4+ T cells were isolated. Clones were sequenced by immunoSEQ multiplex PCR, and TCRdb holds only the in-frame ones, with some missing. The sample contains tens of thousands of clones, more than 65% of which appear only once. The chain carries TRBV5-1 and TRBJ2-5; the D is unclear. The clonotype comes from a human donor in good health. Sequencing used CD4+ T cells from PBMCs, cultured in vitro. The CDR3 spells CASSLGQIQETQYF. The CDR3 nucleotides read TGCGCCAGCAGCTTGGGGCAGATACAAGAGACCCAGTACTTC.